The 27 T cell receptor beta chains below come from one sample, sequenced in a study of T cell responses to AZD1222 COVID-19 vaccine. Data came from immunoSEQ multiplex PCR; TCRdb stores just in-frame clones and leaves some out. The table records roughly 100,000 clones, about 91% of them present only once. The specimen was peripheral blood, collected on day 0 of AZD1222 vaccination. The source of these receptors is an adult in good health.

This chain connects TRBV1 to TRBJ2-5; TRBD1, the D gene given by the table, was not confirmed from the DNA. TRBV1 is noted as a pseudogene. This CDR3 has 16 residues. CDR3 residues: CTSSQDKGEGFETQYF. CDR3 DNA: TGCACCAGCAGCCAAGATAAGGGGGAAGGTTTCGAGACCCAGTACTTC.

This chain links TRBV29-1 with TRBJ2-7; 7 nucleotides match TRBD1. This CDR3 has 14 residues. With V trimmed by 2 bases and J by 2 bases, 6 bases remained unmatched. The germline V gene has CDR1 SQVTM and CDR2 ANQGSEA. In DNA form, the CDR3 reads TGCAGCGTTGAAAACAGGGGAGCCCCCTACGAGCAGTACTTC. It translates to CSVENRGAPYEQYF.

This clone is a singleton in its sample. This chain's CDR3 is CASRPGTDFTDTQYF. DNA of the CDR3: TGTGCCAGCAGACCCGGGACAGACTTCACAGATACGCAGTATTTT. The chain links TRBV13 to TRBJ2-3, with 7 bases aligning to TRBD1. The CDR3 is 15 amino acids. Per germline, CDR1 PRHDT and CDR2 FYEKMQ (reference sequence). Germline trimming cut 6 bases from V and 2 bases from J; bases unmatched to any gene: 8.

This chain joins TRBV9 and TRBJ1-1, with TRBD1 identical over 7 bases. The CDR3 is 13 residues long. V dropped 4 bases and J dropped 6; count of bases not matched to a gene: 6. Per germline, CDR1 SGDLS and CDR2 YYNGEE. CDR3 amino acids: CASSHRDSPEAFF. DNA of the CDR3: TGTGCCAGCAGCCACCGGGACAGCCCTGAAGCTTTCTTT.

The rearrangement uses TRBV2 and TRBJ1-1; 7 bases match TRBD1. CDR3 size: 14 residues. CDR1 is SNHLY and CDR2 is FYNNEI in the germline V gene. The trim removed 6 bases at V and 3 bases at J, leaving 7 bases unmatched. The DNA of the CDR3 is TGTGCCAGCAGCGTGACAGGGAGGGACACTGAAGCTTTCTTT. Its translation: CASSVTGRDTEAFF.

This chain links TRBV20-1 with TRBJ1-4; no clear D. In germline, CDR1 is DFQATT, CDR2 SNEGSKA (reference sequence). CDR3 length: 10 amino acids. In DNA form, the CDR3 reads TGCAGCGGGTTGGGGGAAAAACTGTTTTTT. This codes for CSGLGEKLFF.

DNA of the CDR3: TGTGCCAGCAGCCGGGACAGGTCGAACACTGAAGCTTTCTTT. Residues: CASSRDRSNTEAFF. This sequence joins TRBV2 and TRBJ1-1, with TRBD1 matching over 8 bases. CDR3 length: 14 amino acids. Germline CDR1 and CDR2: SNHLY and FYNNEI. Germline trimming cut 6 bases from V and 1 base from J; bases unmatched to any gene: 4.

V is TRBV7-9 and J is TRBJ2-4; D possibly corresponds to TRBD2 (6 bases). Trimming stripped 5 bases from V and 0 bases from J, with 11 bases between. This CDR3 has 15 residues. The germline V gene encodes CDR1 SEHNR and CDR2 FQNEAQ (reference sequence). The CDR3 spells CASSPSVLAKNIQYF. For the CDR3, the DNA is TGTGCCAGCAGCCCTAGCGTATTAGCCAAAAACATTCAGTACTTC.

This clone came up a few times. The chain links TRBV5-1 to TRBJ2-3; D perhaps matches TRBD2 (5 bases). This CDR3 region has 14 residues. V was clipped by 3 bases and J by 2 bases, with 10 bases between them. Per the germline V gene, CDR1 is SGHRS and CDR2 is YFSETQ. The DNA of the CDR3 is TGCGCCAGCAGCTCCGGGGAACCCACAGATACGCAGTATTTT. Its protein product is CASSSGEPTDTQYF.

The V gene is TRBV2, the J gene TRBJ2-5; D ambiguous. CDR1 and CDR2 from the germline V gene are SNHLY and FYNNEI. CDR3 length: 13 amino acids. Deletions cut 3 bases from V and 1 base from J, with 6 bases between. CDR3 nucleotides: TGTGCCAGCAGTGATCAGACCCAAGAGACCCAGTACTTC. Protein: CASSDQTQETQYF. Drawing the rest from reference TRBV2 and TRBJ2-5, the complete variable domain is EPEVTQTPSHQVTQMGQEVILRCVPISNHLYFYWYRQILGQKVEFLVSFYNNEISEKSEIFDDQFSVERPDGSNFTLKIRSTKLEDSAMYFCASSDQTQETQYFGPGTRLLVL.

V and J are TRBV5-5 and TRBJ2-6; tentatively, D is TRBD1 (6 bases). The CDR3 length is 18 residues. Trimming removed 2 bases from V and 1 base from J, with 16 bases in between. Germline values: CDR1 SGHKS, CDR2 YYEKEE (reference sequence). CDR3 loop: CASSFDQGSFSGANVLTF. The CDR3 nucleotides are TGTGCCAGCAGCTTTGACCAGGGGAGCTTTTCTGGGGCCAACGTCCTGACTTTC.

The rearrangement uses TRBV30 and TRBJ1-3; D remains ambiguous. Germline V gives CDR1 GTSNPN, CDR2 SVGIG (reference sequence). The CDR3 is made up of 13 amino acids. V was trimmed by 4 bases and J by 4 bases, leaving 11 bases between them. DNA of the CDR3: TGTGCCTGGACTGGAATCTCAGGAAACACCATATATTTT. Residues: CAWTGISGNTIYF.

This CDR3 is CASSLGFSNQPQHF. Here the CDR3 DNA reads TGTGCCAGCAGTTTGGGGTTTAGCAATCAGCCCCAGCATTTT. The V gene is TRBV27, the J gene TRBJ1-5; no firm D call. Trimming shortened V by 3 bases and J by 0 bases, and 6 bases separated the two germline ends. The V gene's germline CDR1 is MNHEY and CDR2 SMNVEV (reference sequence). This CDR3 region has 14 residues.

The chain uses TRBV5-4 and TRBJ1-2; TRBD1 might be the D (6 bases). Germline V gene sequence: CDR1 SGHNT, CDR2 YYREEE (reference sequence). Trimming pared 3 bases from V and 3 bases from J, leaving 15 bases between. This CDR3 has 15 amino acids. Here the CDR3 DNA reads TGTGCCAGCAGCTCCGGTAGGGGGGTTGACTATGGCTACACCTTC. This translates into CASSSGRGVDYGYTF.

CDR3 loop: CASSFGNYRTGNTIYF. In DNA, the CDR3 is TGTGCCAGCAGTTTTGGAAACTACAGGACTGGAAACACCATATATTTT. V is TRBV28 and J is TRBJ1-3; the D gene is possibly TRBD1 (5 bases). CDR3 length: 16 amino acids. The V gene lost 3 bases and the J gene lost 2 bases, with 14 bases spanning the gap. Germline V lookup: CDR1 MDHEN, CDR2 SYDVKM.

This chain links TRBV5-1 with TRBJ2-3; weak D call: TRBD2 (7 bases). Germline V gene lookup returns CDR1 SGHRS and CDR2 YFSETQ. The ends were cut back, 3 bases at V and 9 bases at J, with 20 bases in the middle. The CDR3 loop spans 15 amino acids. CDR3 coding DNA: TGCGCCAGCAGCTGGCGGTGGGGGGGCCTCAGGACGCAGTATTTT. As protein: CASSWRWGGLRTQYF.

The genes are TRBV7-9 and TRBJ1-5; 8 bases map to TRBD1. This CDR3 comprises 16 residues. Trimming at V came to 0 bases and at J to 6 bases, leaving 7 bases not matched to a gene. Looked up from germline, CDR1 is SEHNR and CDR2 is FQNEAQ (reference sequence). The CDR3 region is CASSLALSGTGQPQHF. CDR3 DNA sequence: TGTGCCAGCAGCTTAGCGCTGTCAGGGACAGGTCAGCCCCAGCATTTT.

V usage is TRBV6-1 and J usage is TRBJ1-4; 8 nucleotides line up with TRBD1. CDR3 length: 16 amino acids. Germline trimming cut 4 bases from V and 4 bases from J; bases unmatched to any gene: 8. Germline loops: CDR1 MNHNS, CDR2 SASEGT. The CDR3 reads CASSGGPGQDNEKLFF. The CDR3 nucleotides are TGTGCCAGCAGTGGTGGGCCGGGACAGGATAATGAAAAACTGTTTTTT.

The rearrangement uses TRBV5-6 and TRBJ2-3, with 14 bases that match TRBD2. CDR1 is SGHDT, CDR2 YYEEEE, per germline. The CDR3 is 17 residues long. Trimming cost V 3 bases and J 3 bases; bases outside gene matches: 6. The CDR3 spells CASSSTRLAGGTDTQYF. In nucleotides, the CDR3 is TGTGCCAGCAGCTCGACAAGACTAGCGGGGGGGACAGATACGCAGTATTTT.

This rearrangement joins TRBV28 to TRBJ1-4; D may be TRBD1 (6 bases). The length of the CDR3 is 13 residues. Germline V gene data show CDR1 as MDHEN and CDR2 as SYDVKM. V lost 5 bases and J 8 bases, leaving 12 bases between the germline ends. The CDR3 nucleotides read TGTGCCAGCAGTACCAGGGGTCGGGAAAAACTGTTTTTT. This sequence encodes CASSTRGREKLFF.

By share, this clone counts as medium-sized (0.01 to 0.1%). This chain connects TRBV24-1 to TRBJ2-7, with D hard to call. CDR3 length: 14 residues. Germline V lookup: CDR1 KGHDR, CDR2 SFDVKD. The V end lost 5 bases, the J end lost 1 base, and 11 bases lay between the germline ends. CDR3 nucleotides: TGTGCCACCAGTGGGGCAGAGCCTTCCTACGAGCAGTACTTC. Protein sequence: CATSGAEPSYEQYF.

The rearrangement uses TRBV27 and TRBJ2-4, with 7 bases identical to TRBD1. The germline CDR1 and CDR2 sequences are MNHEY and SMNVEV (reference sequence). The CDR3 length is 18 residues. The trim removed 0 bases at V and 7 bases at J, leaving 15 bases unmatched. The CDR3 protein is CASSLSGQDLTSSNIQYF. For the CDR3, the DNA is TGTGCCAGCAGTTTATCCGGACAGGATTTGACCAGCAGCAACATTCAGTACTTC.

The rearrangement links TRBV2 to TRBJ1-1, with 8 nucleotides matching TRBD1. Germline CDR1 SNHLY, CDR2 FYNNEI. The V gene end was trimmed by 7 bases and the J gene end by 3 bases; junction bases not matched to a gene: 7. There are 14 residues in the CDR3. Here the CDR3 DNA reads TGTGCCAGCATCCGGACAGGGAAGGACACTGAAGCTTTCTTT. Protein sequence: CASIRTGKDTEAFF.

V and J are TRBV7-9 and TRBJ2-7; no clear D. The CDR3 spans 12 residues. The V gene's germline CDR1 is SEHNR and CDR2 FQNEAQ (reference sequence). The ends were cut back, 5 bases at V and 6 bases at J, with 11 bases in the middle. In DNA form, the CDR3 reads TGTGCCAGCAGCCCTATAAGGGTCGAGCAGTACTTC. Protein product: CASSPIRVEQYF.

The gene calls are TRBV5-5 and TRBJ2-5; D ambiguous. Trimming cost V 1 base and J 5 bases, with 18 bases left between them. Germline V CDR1 and CDR2: SGHKS, YYEKEE (reference sequence). This CDR3 is built from 16 residues. As DNA, the CDR3 is TGTGCCAGCAGCTTGAGGCGAGGATCCGAAACGGAGACCCAGTACTTC. The encoded protein is CASSLRRGSETETQYF.

The chain recombines TRBV6-5 with TRBJ1-5; D unclear. V lost 8 bases to trimming and J lost 5 bases, with 13 bases between them. There are 13 residues in the CDR3. CDR1 is MNHEY, CDR2 SVGAGI, per germline. CDR3 loop: CASGDWDDQPQHF. The CDR3 DNA reads as TGTGCCAGCGGAGACTGGGATGATCAGCCCCAGCATTTT.

This chain connects TRBV7-9 to TRBJ1-1; D remains ambiguous. The CDR3 has 12 residues. The V gene lost 1 base and the J gene lost 7 bases, with 7 bases spanning the gap. Germline CDR1 SEHNR, CDR2 FQNEAQ (reference sequence). CDR3 sequence (DNA): TGTGCCAGCAGCTTAGGGGAAAATGAAGCTTTCTTT. Translating gives CASSLGENEAFF.